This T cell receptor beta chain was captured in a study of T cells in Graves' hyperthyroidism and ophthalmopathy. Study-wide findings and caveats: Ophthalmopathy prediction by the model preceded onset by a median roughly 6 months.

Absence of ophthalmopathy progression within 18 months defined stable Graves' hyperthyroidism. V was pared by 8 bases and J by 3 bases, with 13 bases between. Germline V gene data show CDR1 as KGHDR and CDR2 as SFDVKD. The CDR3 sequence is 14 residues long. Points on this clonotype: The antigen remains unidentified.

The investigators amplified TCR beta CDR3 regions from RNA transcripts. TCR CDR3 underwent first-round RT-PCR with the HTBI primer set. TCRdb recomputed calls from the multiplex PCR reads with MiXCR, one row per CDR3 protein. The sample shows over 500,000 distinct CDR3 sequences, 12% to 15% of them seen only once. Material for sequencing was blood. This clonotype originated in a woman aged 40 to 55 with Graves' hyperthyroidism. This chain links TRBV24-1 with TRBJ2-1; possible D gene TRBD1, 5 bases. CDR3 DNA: TGTGCCACCAAGGGAAGGGGTAACTACAATGAGCAGTTCTTC. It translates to CATKGRGNYNEQFF.